Detailed here is one T cell receptor (beta chain). Its target is unknown. This CDR3 is 19 amino acids long. The V and J ends lost 5 bases and 3 bases, in that order; junction bases with no gene match: 13. The germline gives CDR1 SEHNR, CDR2 FQNEAQ (reference sequence). The sample comes from a study of T cells in localized non-small cell lung cancer. The table came from immunoSEQ multiplex PCR; TCRdb's copy has only in-frame clones and leaves some out. The profile shows about 91,000 clones, about 91% of them singletons. Study-wide points: There were a median roughly 60 of the top 100 tumor clones appearing in adjacent lung. Uninvolved neighboring lung showed the greatest T cell clonality, exceeding tumor.

The sequence derives from a man between 40 and 75 years old with stage I squamous cell lung carcinoma. The sequencing here drew on peripheral blood, taken before any cancer treatment. The chain combines TRBV7-9 with TRBJ2-6; 10 bases match TRBD1. DNA of the CDR3: TGTGCCAGCAGCCCCCGACAGGGGGCAGCTGAGATTGGGGCCAACGTCCTGACTTTC. It encodes CASSPRQGAAEIGANVLTF.